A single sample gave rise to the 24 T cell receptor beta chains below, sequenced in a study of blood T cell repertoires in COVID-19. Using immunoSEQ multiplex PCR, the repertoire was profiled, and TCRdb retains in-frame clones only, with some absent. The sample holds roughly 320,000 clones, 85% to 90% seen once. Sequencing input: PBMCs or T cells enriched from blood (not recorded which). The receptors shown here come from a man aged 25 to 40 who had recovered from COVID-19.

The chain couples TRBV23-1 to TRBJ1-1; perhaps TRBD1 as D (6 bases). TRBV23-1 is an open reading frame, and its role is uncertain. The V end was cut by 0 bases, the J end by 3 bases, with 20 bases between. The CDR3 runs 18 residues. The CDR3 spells CASSQSISSGKGDTEAFF. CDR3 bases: TGCGCCAGCAGTCAATCCATATCCTCGGGGAAGGGGGACACTGAAGCTTTCTTT.

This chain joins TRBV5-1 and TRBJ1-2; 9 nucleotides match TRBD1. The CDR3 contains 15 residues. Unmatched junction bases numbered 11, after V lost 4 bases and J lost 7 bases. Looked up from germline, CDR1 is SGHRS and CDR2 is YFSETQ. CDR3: CASSGAGTGLRGYTF. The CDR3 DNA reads TGCGCCAGCAGCGGGGCCGGGACAGGGCTTCGTGGCTACACCTTC.

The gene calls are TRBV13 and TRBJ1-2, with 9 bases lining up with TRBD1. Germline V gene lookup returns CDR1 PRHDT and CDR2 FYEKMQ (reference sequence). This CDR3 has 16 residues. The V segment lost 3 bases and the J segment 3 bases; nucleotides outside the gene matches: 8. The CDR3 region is CASSFPMDRGDYGYTF. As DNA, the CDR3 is TGTGCCAGCAGCTTCCCGATGGACAGGGGAGACTATGGCTACACCTTC.

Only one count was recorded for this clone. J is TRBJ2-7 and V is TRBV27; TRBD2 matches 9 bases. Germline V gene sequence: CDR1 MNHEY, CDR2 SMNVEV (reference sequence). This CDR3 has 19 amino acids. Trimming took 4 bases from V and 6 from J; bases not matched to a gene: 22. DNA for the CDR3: TGTGCCAGCAGTTCCCGAAAGAGGGCTAGCGGGGTGGATCGGGGCGAGCAGTACTTC. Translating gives CASSSRKRASGVDRGEQYF.

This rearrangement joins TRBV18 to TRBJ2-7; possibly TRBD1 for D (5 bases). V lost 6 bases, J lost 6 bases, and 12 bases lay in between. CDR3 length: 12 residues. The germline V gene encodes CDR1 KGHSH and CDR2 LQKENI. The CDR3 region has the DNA TGTGCCAGCTCCCCTAATCAGGGCGAGCAGTACTTC. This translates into CASSPNQGEQYF.

The CDR3: CASSLMGAALNYGYTF. In nucleotides, the CDR3 is TGTGCCAGCAGCTTAATGGGGGCAGCCCTAAACTATGGCTACACCTTC. This chain links TRBV13 with TRBJ1-2; a weak D match, TRBD1 (6 bases). Germline V gives CDR1 PRHDT, CDR2 FYEKMQ (reference sequence). Trimming shortened V by 2 bases and J by 2 bases, and 15 bases separated the two germline ends. The length of the CDR3 is 16 residues.

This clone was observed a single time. The CDR3 nucleotides read TGTGCCAGCAGCTCACAGGGGGCCACAAGCAATCAGCCCCAGCATTTT. Its protein is CASSSQGATSNQPQHF. The chain carries TRBV7-8 and TRBJ1-5; 9 positions match TRBD1. Germline V gene sequence: CDR1 SGHVS, CDR2 FQNEAQ. The CDR3 has 16 residues. Trimming cost V 4 bases and J 1 base; bases outside gene matches: 5.

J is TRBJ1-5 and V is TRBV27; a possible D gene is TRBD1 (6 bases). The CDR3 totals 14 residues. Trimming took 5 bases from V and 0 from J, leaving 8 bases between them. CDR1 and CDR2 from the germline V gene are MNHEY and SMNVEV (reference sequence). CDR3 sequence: CASSDRNSNQPQHF. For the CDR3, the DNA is TGTGCCAGCAGTGACAGGAATAGCAATCAGCCCCAGCATTTT.

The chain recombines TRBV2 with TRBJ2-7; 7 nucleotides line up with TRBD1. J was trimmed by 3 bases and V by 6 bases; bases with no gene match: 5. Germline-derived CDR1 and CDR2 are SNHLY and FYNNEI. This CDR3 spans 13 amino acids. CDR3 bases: TGTGCCAGCAGCCTCGACAGGGTCTACGAGCAGTACTTC. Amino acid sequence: CASSLDRVYEQYF. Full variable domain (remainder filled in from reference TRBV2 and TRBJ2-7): EPEVTQTPSHQVTQMGQEVILRCVPISNHLYFYWYRQILGQKVEFLVSFYNNEISEKSEIFDDQFSVERPDGSNFTLKIRSTKLEDSAMYFCASSLDRVYEQYFGPGTRLTVT.

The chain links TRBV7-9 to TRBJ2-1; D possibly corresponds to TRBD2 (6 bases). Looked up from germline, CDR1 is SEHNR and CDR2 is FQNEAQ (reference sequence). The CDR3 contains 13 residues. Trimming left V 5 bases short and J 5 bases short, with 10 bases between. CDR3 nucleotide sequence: TGTGCCAGCAGCCCCCCGGGGGACAATGAGCAGTTCTTC. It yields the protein CASSPPGDNEQFF. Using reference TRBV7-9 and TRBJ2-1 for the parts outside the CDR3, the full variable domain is DTGVSQNPRHKITKRGQNVTFRCDPISEHNRLYWYRQTLGQGPEFLTYFQNEAQLEKSRLLSDRFSAERPKGSFSTLEIQRTEQGDSAMYLCASSPPGDNEQFFGPGTRLTVL.

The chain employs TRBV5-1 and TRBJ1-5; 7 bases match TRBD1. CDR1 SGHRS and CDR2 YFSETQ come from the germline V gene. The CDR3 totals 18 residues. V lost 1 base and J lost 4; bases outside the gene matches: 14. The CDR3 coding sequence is TGCGCCAGCAGCTTGTACCCCCCAGGGGGACTTCCGAATCAGCCCCAGCATTTT. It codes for CASSLYPPGGLPNQPQHF.

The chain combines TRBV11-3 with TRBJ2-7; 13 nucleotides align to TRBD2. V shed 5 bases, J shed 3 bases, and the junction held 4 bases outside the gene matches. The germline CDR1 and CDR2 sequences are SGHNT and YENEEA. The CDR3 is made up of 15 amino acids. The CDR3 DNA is TGTGCCAGCAGCCCCGGACTAGCGGGAGTCTACGAGCAGTACTTC. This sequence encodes CASSPGLAGVYEQYF.

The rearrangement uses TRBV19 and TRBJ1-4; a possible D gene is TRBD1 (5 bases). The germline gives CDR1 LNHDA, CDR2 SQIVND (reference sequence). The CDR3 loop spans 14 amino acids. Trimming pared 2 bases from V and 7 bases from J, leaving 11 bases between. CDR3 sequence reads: CASSISRGTEKLFF. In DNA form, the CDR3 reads TGTGCCAGTAGTATATCCCGGGGGACTGAAAAACTGTTTTTT.

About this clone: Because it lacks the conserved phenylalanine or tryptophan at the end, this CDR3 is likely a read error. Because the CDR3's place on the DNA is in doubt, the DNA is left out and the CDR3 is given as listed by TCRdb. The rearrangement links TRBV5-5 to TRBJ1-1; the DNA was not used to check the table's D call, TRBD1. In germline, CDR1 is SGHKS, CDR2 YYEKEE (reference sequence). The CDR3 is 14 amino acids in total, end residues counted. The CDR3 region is CASSSMTGTGRVGV.

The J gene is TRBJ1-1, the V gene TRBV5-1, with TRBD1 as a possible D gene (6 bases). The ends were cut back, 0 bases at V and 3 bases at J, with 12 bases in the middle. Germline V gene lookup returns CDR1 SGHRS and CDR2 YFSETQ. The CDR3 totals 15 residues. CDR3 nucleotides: TGCGCCAGCAGCTTGGCCCCAGGGGATGACACTGAAGCTTTCTTT. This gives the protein CASSLAPGDDTEAFF.

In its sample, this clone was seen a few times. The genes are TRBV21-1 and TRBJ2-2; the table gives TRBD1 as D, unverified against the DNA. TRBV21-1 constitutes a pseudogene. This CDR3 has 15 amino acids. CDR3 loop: CASSNRDRGTGELFF. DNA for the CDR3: TGTGCCAGCAGCAACCGGGACAGGGGCACCGGGGAGCTGTTTTTT.

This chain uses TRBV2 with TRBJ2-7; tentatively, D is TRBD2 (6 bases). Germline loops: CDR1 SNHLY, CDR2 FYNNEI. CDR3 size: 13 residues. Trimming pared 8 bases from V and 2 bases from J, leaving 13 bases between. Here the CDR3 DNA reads TGTGCCAGCTGGCGGGGCCGAACCTACGAGCAGTACTTC. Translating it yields CASWRGRTYEQYF.

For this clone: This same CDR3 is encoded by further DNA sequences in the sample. The CDR3 DNA reads as TGCGCCAGCAGCTTGGAAGGGGGCAATCAGCCCCAGCATTTT. It translates to CASSLEGGNQPQHF. This chain joins TRBV5-1 and TRBJ1-5; TRBD1 might be the D (5 bases). Germline V gene data show CDR1 as SGHRS and CDR2 as YFSETQ. The CDR3 contains 14 residues. Trimming left V 0 bases short and J 2 bases short, with 6 bases between.

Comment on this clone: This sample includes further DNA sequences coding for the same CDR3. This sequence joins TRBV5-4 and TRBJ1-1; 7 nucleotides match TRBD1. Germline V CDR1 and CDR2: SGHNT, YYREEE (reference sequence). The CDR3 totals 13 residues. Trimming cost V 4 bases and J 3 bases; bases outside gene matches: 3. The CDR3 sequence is CASSLQGYTEAFF. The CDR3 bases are TGTGCCAGCAGCCTACAGGGGTACACTGAAGCTTTCTTT. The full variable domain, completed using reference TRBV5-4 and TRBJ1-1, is ETGVTQSPTHLIKTRGQQVTLRCSSQSGHNTVSWYQQALGQGPQFIFQYYREEENGRGNFPPRFSGLQFPNYSSELNVNALELDDSALYLCASSLQGYTEAFFGQGTRLTVV.

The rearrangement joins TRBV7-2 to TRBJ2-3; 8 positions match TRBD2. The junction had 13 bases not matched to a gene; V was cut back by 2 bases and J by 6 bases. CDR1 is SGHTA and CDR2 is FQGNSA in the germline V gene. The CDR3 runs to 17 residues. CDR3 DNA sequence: TGTGCCAGCAGCTTAACTTCACGGGGGGGAGCTTGGGATACGCAGTATTTT. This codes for CASSLTSRGGAWDTQYF.

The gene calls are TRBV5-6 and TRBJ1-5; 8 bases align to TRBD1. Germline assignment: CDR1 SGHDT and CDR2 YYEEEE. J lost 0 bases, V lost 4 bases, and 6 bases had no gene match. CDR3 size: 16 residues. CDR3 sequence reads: CASSRQGTHSNQPQHF. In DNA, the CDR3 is TGTGCCAGCAGCCGACAGGGGACCCATAGCAATCAGCCCCAGCATTTT. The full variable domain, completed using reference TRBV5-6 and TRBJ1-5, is DAGVTQSPTHLIKTRGQQVTLRCSPKSGHDTVSWYQQALGQGPQFIFQYYEEEERQRGNFPDRFSGHQFPNYSSELNVNALLLGDSALYLCASSRQGTHSNQPQHFGDGTRLSIL.

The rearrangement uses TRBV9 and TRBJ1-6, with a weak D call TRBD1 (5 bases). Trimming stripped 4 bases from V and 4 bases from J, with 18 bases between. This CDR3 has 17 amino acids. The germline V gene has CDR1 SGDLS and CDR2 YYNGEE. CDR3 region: CASSSGSGGPYNSPLHF. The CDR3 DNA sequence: TGTGCCAGCAGCTCAGGGTCGGGGGGTCCGTATAATTCACCCCTCCACTTT.

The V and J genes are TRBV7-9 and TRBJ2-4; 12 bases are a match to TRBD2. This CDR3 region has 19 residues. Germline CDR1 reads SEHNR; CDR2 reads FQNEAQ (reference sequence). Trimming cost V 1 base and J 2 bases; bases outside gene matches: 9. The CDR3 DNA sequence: TGTGCCAGCAGCTTAGGGCGACTAGCGGGAGAAGGGTCCAAAAACATTCAGTACTTC. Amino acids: CASSLGRLAGEGSKNIQYF.

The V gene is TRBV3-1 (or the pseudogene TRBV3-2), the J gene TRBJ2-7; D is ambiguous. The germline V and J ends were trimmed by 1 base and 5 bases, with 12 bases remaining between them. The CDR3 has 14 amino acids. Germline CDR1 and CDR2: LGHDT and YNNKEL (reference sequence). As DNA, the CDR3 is TGTGCCAGCAGCCAAGTACCCTCTCGCGACGAGCAGTACTTC. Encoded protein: CASSQVPSRDEQYF.